The sequence of this T cell receptor (beta chain) was determined in a study of cytomegalovirus exposure and HLA in healthy donors. Across the study: There were a few hundred genotyped donors. Of these, about 81% fell in the genetic ancestry cluster associated with self-reported Caucasian donors. Whole-study findings and limits: Association with HLA alleles at 0.05 false discovery rate was found for around 17,000 TCR beta sequences in a later analysis. Reported performance of the classifier showed diagnosis of cytomegalovirus status with high specificity and sensitivity. Segments of the TCR beta V type were, in most cases, productive about 87% or about 30% of the time in an earlier analysis.

The CDR3 covers 20 residues. Trimming cost V 5 bases and J 3 bases; bases outside gene matches: 21. Germline-derived CDR1 and CDR2 are MDHEN and SYDVKM. Comments on this clone: Antigen specificity is unknown.

With 60 Vbeta and 13 Jbeta primers, the PCR was carried out. The method was immunoSEQ multiplex PCR; TCRdb's version includes in-frame clones alone and lacks a portion of them. The sample holds around 25,000 clones, about four fifths seen once. This chain links TRBV28 with TRBJ2-1; 8 nucleotides agree with TRBD1. This TCR was sampled from a male donor in good health and CMV-seronegative. Material: PBMCs. The CDR3 loop reads CASSPPRGRSGARYYNEQFF. In DNA, the CDR3 is TGTGCCAGCAGTCCGCCCAGGGGGCGGTCGGGGGCTCGTTACTACAATGAGCAGTTCTTC.